This is a list of T cell receptor beta chains from one sample in a study of cytomegalovirus exposure and HLA in healthy donors. TCRdb's copy holds only in-frame clones and misses some; the assay was immunoSEQ multiplex PCR. This table holds more than 95,000 clones, 76% found once. The source material was PBMCs. These TCRs come from a man aged 40-49 years in good health and CMV-seropositive. CDR3s include the opening cysteine and the closing phenylalanine or tryptophan. The D gene is left open where the match is weak. Where a row states a size, it is once, few, many or the class of an expanded clone; other rows omit it.

j_call,d_call,v_call,clone_size,cdr3_nt,cdr3_aa
TRBJ1-2,-,TRBV6-1,-,TGTGCCAGCAGTGAAGGACAGGCAAACTATGGCTACACCTTC,CASSEGQANYGYTF
TRBJ2-1,TRBD2,TRBV6-6,-,TGTGCCAGCGGGGGGGACTCCTACAATGAGCAGTTCTTC,CASGGDSYNEQFF
TRBJ2-7,-,TRBV13,few,TGTGCCAGCAGCTTCCAGGGGACGAGCTCCTACGAGCAGTACTTC,CASSFQGTSSYEQYF
TRBJ2-7,-,TRBV4-2,few,TGTGCCAGCAGCCGAGGGCTGCTCTACGAGCAGTACTTC,CASSRGLLYEQYF
TRBJ2-1,TRBD1,TRBV14,-,TGTGCCAGCAGCCTTATAGGGACAGTCTACAATGAGCAGTTCTTC,CASSLIGTVYNEQFF
TRBJ2-3,TRBD2,TRBV7-2,few,TGTGCCAGCAGCCCGACTGGCGGGAGGGGCTCAGATACGCAGTATTTT,CASSPTGGRGSDTQYF
TRBJ2-2,-,TRBV5-1,-,TGCGCCAGCAGCTTCTCAGGGGTCACCGGGGAGCTGTTTTTT,CASSFSGVTGELFF
TRBJ2-7,TRBD2,TRBV4-3,few,TGCGCCAGCAGCCAAGGCACTAGCGGGAGGAGGTCCTACGAGCAGTACTTC,CASSQGTSGRRSYEQYF
TRBJ2-3,-,TRBV4-3,-,TGCGCCAGCAGCCAAGCCCCCGGGACTCCCCAGGGGCAGTATTTT,CASSQAPGTPQGQYF
TRBJ2-5,TRBD1,TRBV5-6,-,TGTGCCAGCAGCTTCAGACAGGGGATAAAGACCCAGTACTTC,CASSFRQGIKTQYF
TRBJ1-5,-,TRBV11-2,-,TGTGCCAGCAGCCCTAACTATAGCAATCAGCCCCAGCATTTT,CASSPNYSNQPQHF
TRBJ1-4,-,TRBV7-7,few,TGTGCTAGCAGCCGGGGGGTCAGGGAAAAACTGTTTTTT,CASSRGVREKLFF
TRBJ2-3,TRBD2,TRBV5-1,-,TGCGCCAGCAGCTCCGGTCTAGCGGGAAGCACAGATACGCAGTATTTT,CASSSGLAGSTDTQYF
TRBJ2-2,TRBD2,TRBV7-3,-,TGTGCCAGCAGGCAAGACGCTAGCGGGGGGCACGGGGAGCTGTTTTTT,CASRQDASGGHGELFF
TRBJ2-7,TRBD1,TRBV5-4,-,TGTGCCAGCAGCTTTCAGGACAGGACCTACGAGCAGTACTTC,CASSFQDRTYEQYF
TRBJ2-5,-,TRBV7-9,few,TGTGCCAGCGGTATACGAGGGGGATCAGAGACCCAGTACTTC,CASGIRGGSETQYF
TRBJ1-4,-,TRBV30,-,TGTGCCTGGAGCGCCGGGGAAAAACTGTTTTTT,CAWSAGEKLFF
TRBJ1-3,TRBD1,TRBV10-1,-,TGCGCCAGCCGAGGACAGGGGGCTTCTGGAAACACCATATATTTT,CASRGQGASGNTIYF
TRBJ2-2,TRBD1,TRBV5-1,once,TGCGCCAGCAGCGCGACGACAGGGGTCACCGGGGAGCTGTTTTTT,CASSATTGVTGELFF
TRBJ1-5,-,TRBV18,-,TGTGCCAGCTCACCCTCGGGGGGCAATCAGCCCCAGCATTTT,CASSPSGGNQPQHF
TRBJ1-1,TRBD1,TRBV9,-,TGTGCCAGCAGCAGATGGACAGGGATGGGTGAAGCTTTCTTT,CASSRWTGMGEAFF
TRBJ1-5,-,TRBV27,few,TGTGCCAGCAGTTTGAGGTGGGGGCAGACTAGCAATCAGCCCCAGCATTTT,CASSLRWGQTSNQPQHF
TRBJ1-1,TRBD1,TRBV6-5,-,TGTGCCAGCCACGCATGGACAGGGACTGAAGCTTTCTTT,CASHAWTGTEAFF
TRBJ2-2,-,TRBV21-1,-,TGTGCCAGCAGATCGGGGGTGGGCACCGGGGAGCTGTTTTTT,CASRSGVGTGELFF
TRBJ2-1,-,TRBV27,-,TGTGCCAGCAGTACCCTTCAGGGTGAGCAGTTCTTC,CASSTLQGEQFF
TRBJ2-6,-,TRBV11-1,-,TGTGCCAGCAGCCCCCGAGTTCAAGCCTCTGGGGCCAACGTCCTGACTTTC,CASSPRVQASGANVLTF
TRBJ2-1,TRBD2,TRBV7-3,-,TGTGCCAGCAGCAATGGTGCGGGGGGGCAGCGATTCTTC,CASSNGAGGQRFF
TRBJ2-3,TRBD2,TRBV7-3,-,TGTGCCAGCAGCTTAAGAGCGCCGGGAGCGGGGCCCGATACGCAGTATTTT,CASSLRAPGAGPDTQYF
TRBJ1-4,-,TRBV9,-,TGTGCCAGCAACCCAGAGGGCAGTATTAATGAAAAACTGTTTTTT,CASNPEGSINEKLFF
TRBJ2-3,-,TRBV2,-,TGTGCCAGCAGTGACGGGGGACCCACAGATACGCAGTATTTT,CASSDGGPTDTQYF
TRBJ2-3,-,TRBV7-8,-,TGTGCCAGCAGCTTAGTAGTACCCCCAGATACGCAGTATTTT,CASSLVVPPDTQYF